The 25 T cell receptor beta chains listed next were all sequenced from one sample in a study of blood T cell repertoires in COVID-19. Sequencing used immunoSEQ multiplex PCR; TCRdb keeps in-frame clones, though not all of them. The table lists just over 650,000 clones, about 90% of them singletons. Material for sequencing was peripheral blood. Receptors originate from a woman under 30 with acute or convalescent COVID-19.

This chain connects TRBV4-2 to TRBJ1-3; maybe TRBD1 (5 bases). V shed 3 bases and J shed 1 base, with 10 bases lying between them. The CDR3 sequence is 15 residues long. From germline, CDR1 is LGHNA and CDR2 YNFKEQ. The chain's CDR3 is CASSHPGGSGNTIYF. DNA for the CDR3: TGTGCCAGCAGCCACCCGGGGGGTTCTGGAAACACCATATATTTT.

This clone showed up just a few times. In DNA, the CDR3 is TGTGCCATCAGGGGACAGGCGGGGAATCAGCCCCAGCATTTT. Translated: CAIRGQAGNQPQHF. The chain recombines TRBV10-3 with TRBJ1-5, with 8 bases aligning to TRBD1. Germline V gene lookup returns CDR1 ENHRY and CDR2 SYGVKD. Trimming at V came to 6 bases and at J to 4 bases, leaving 5 bases not matched to a gene. The CDR3 runs to 14 residues.

The chain uses TRBV30 and TRBJ2-1, with TRBD1 matching over 10 bases. The length of the CDR3 is 15 residues. Germline V gives CDR1 GTSNPN, CDR2 SVGIG (reference sequence). Unmatched junction bases numbered 8, after V lost 4 bases and J lost 5 bases. CDR3 sequence (DNA): TGTGCCTGGACAAGACAGGGACAGGGGAACAATGAGCAGTTCTTC. This translates into CAWTRQGQGNNEQFF.

The chain recombines TRBV20-1 with TRBJ2-7; D call uncertain. CDR1 is DFQATT, CDR2 SNEGSKA, per germline (reference sequence). Trimming took off 6 bases at V and 4 bases at J, with 4 bases between the two ends. This CDR3 contains 9 residues. DNA for the CDR3: TGCAGTGCCCCATACGAGCAGTACTTC. Its protein product is CSAPYEQYF.

As to this clone: Other DNA sequences in the sample encode the same CDR3. The chain has TRBV6-4 and TRBJ1-1, with D maybe TRBD1 (5 bases). Trimming took off 3 bases at V and 2 bases at J, with 7 bases between the two ends. CDR1 and CDR2 from the germline V gene are MRHNA and SNTAGT. The CDR3 consists of 13 residues. The CDR3 DNA reads as TGTGCCAGCAGTGAACAGGTCAACACTGAAGCTTTCTTT. Protein product: CASSEQVNTEAFF.

The J gene is TRBJ1-6, the V gene TRBV11-2; D may be TRBD1 (5 bases). CDR1 SGHAT and CDR2 FQNNGV come from the germline V gene. The V end lost 0 bases, the J end lost 8 bases, and 20 bases lay between the germline ends. The CDR3 totals 18 residues. Here the CDR3 reads CASSLEGQGFFDDSPLHF. CDR3 DNA sequence: TGTGCCAGCAGCTTAGAGGGCCAGGGCTTTTTTGACGATTCACCCCTCCACTTT.

The chain joins TRBV7-9 to TRBJ1-1; D possibly corresponds to TRBD1 (6 bases). CDR3 length: 13 amino acids. The V gene lost 5 bases and the J gene lost 2 bases, with 9 bases spanning the gap. From germline, CDR1 is SEHNR and CDR2 FQNEAQ (reference sequence). The CDR3 nucleotides are TGTGCCAGCAGCCCCGGGACAAACACTGAAGCTTTCTTT. Its translation is CASSPGTNTEAFF.

The V and J genes are TRBV4-1 and TRBJ1-1; 7 bases line up with TRBD1. The CDR3 contains 15 residues. Germline V gene lookup returns CDR1 MGHRA and CDR2 YSYEKL. J lost 2 bases, V lost 4 bases, and 7 bases had no gene match. The CDR3: CASSPRAGGNTEAFF. The CDR3 DNA reads TGCGCCAGCAGCCCGAGGGCAGGGGGTAACACTGAAGCTTTCTTT.

The rearrangement links TRBV11-3 to TRBJ2-1; TRBD2 might be the D (5 bases). Germline V CDR1 and CDR2: SGHNT, YENEEA. CDR3 size: 12 residues. Trimming cost V 1 base and J 9 bases, with 7 bases left between them. This CDR3 reads CASSLGAGEQFF. The CDR3 DNA reads TGTGCCAGCAGCTTAGGGGCGGGTGAGCAGTTCTTC.

The rearrangement links TRBV4-3 to TRBJ1-2; a possible D gene is TRBD1 (5 bases). The CDR3 contains 15 residues. V was cut by 3 bases and J by 4 bases, with 15 bases left in between. Germline V CDR1 and CDR2: LGHNA, YSLEER. The chain's CDR3 is CASSQDGRGFYGYTF. For the CDR3, the DNA is TGCGCCAGCAGCCAGGACGGAAGGGGCTTCTATGGCTACACCTTC.

The V and J genes are TRBV18 and TRBJ1-2; the D gene is possibly TRBD1 (6 bases). CDR3 size: 16 residues. CDR1 and CDR2 (germline): KGHSH, LQKENI. Trimming removed 0 bases from V and 7 bases from J, with 18 bases in between. CDR3 sequence: CASSPPQATGIGGYTF. CDR3 in DNA: TGTGCCAGCTCACCACCCCAGGCTACAGGGATTGGTGGCTACACCTTC.

V gene TRBV23-1 combines with J gene TRBJ2-1; D unresolved. TRBV23-1 is an ORF, and what it does is uncertain. The V gene lost 4 bases and the J gene lost 8 bases, with 27 bases spanning the gap. The CDR3 totals 18 residues. Here the CDR3 DNA reads TGCGCCAGCAGTCCCACATGCTTAACGGAGTCGATTAAGGATGAGCAGTTCTTC. Translating gives CASSPTCLTESIKDEQFF.

The chain is built from TRBV2 and TRBJ1-2; D is unresolved. Per germline, CDR1 SNHLY and CDR2 FYNNEI. CDR3 length: 16 amino acids. The V and J ends lost 0 bases and 6 bases respectively, with 17 bases between them. This chain's CDR3 is CASSEARVPGSHGYTF. The CDR3 DNA reads as TGTGCCAGCAGTGAAGCGAGGGTTCCGGGTTCTCATGGCTACACCTTC.

The chain joins TRBV15 to TRBJ2-2; 12 nucleotides line up with TRBD2. CDR3 size: 17 residues. CDR1 LNHNV and CDR2 YYDKDF come from the germline V gene (reference sequence). V was pared by 1 base and J by 7 bases, with 7 bases of the junction left unmatched. The CDR3 coding sequence is TGTGCCACCAGCAGAGTGCCTAGCGGGGGGGCCAACGGGGAGCTGTTTTTT. Translated: CATSRVPSGGANGELFF.

DNA for the CDR3: TGTGCCAGCAGTCGGACAGTACTAGCCAAAAACATTCAGTACTTC. This encodes CASSRTVLAKNIQYF. The gene calls are TRBV2 and TRBJ2-4; tentatively, D is TRBD1 (6 bases). This CDR3 contains 15 residues. Trimming took off 5 bases at V and 0 bases at J, with 11 bases between the two ends. CDR1 and CDR2 (germline): SNHLY, FYNNEI.

This clone was seen a handful of times. Additional DNA sequences in this sample encode the identical CDR3. The CDR3 DNA reads as TGCGCCAGCAGCCTTACAGGAGTGAACACTGAAGCTTTCTTT. Its translation is CASSLTGVNTEAFF. The J gene is TRBJ1-1, the V gene TRBV5-1; TRBD1 might be the D (5 bases). The germline V gene has CDR1 SGHRS and CDR2 YFSETQ. V lost 4 bases and J lost 0, with 10 bases in between. The CDR3 runs to 14 residues.

The rearrangement uses TRBV19 and TRBJ1-1; D unresolved. Germline CDR1 LNHDA, CDR2 SQIVND (reference sequence). V gave up 8 bases and J gave up 0 bases, with 10 bases separating them. The CDR3 contains 13 residues. CDR3 bases: TGTGCCAGTCAGGAGGGCCTGAACACTGAAGCTTTCTTT. Protein: CASQEGLNTEAFF.

The chain links TRBV2 to TRBJ2-1; TRBD1 is a possible D gene (6 bases). Trimming left V 3 bases short and J 9 bases short, with 12 bases between. The CDR3 length is 13 residues. Germline CDR1 and CDR2: SNHLY and FYNNEI. CDR3: CASSDTWGLEQFF. In DNA, the CDR3 is TGTGCCAGCAGTGACACCTGGGGGCTTGAGCAGTTCTTC.

This chain uses TRBV6-6 with TRBJ2-2; D call uncertain. The CDR3 spans 14 residues. Germline CDR1 reads MNHNY; CDR2 reads SVGAGI (reference sequence). V dropped 2 bases and J dropped 3 bases, with 7 bases sitting between them. DNA of the CDR3: TGTGCCAGCAGTTACGAGCCTTACACCGGGGAGCTGTTTTTT. Its translation is CASSYEPYTGELFF.

V is TRBV25-1 and J is TRBJ2-7, with D uncertain. V lost 8 bases, J lost 1 base, and 15 bases lay in between. There are 14 residues in the CDR3. Germline lookup yields CDR1 MGHDK and CDR2 SYGVNS. CDR3 region: CASAPGPYSYEQYF. For the CDR3, the DNA is TGTGCCAGCGCCCCCGGTCCCTATTCCTACGAGCAGTACTTC.

The rearrangement links TRBV4-1 to TRBJ1-5, with unresolved D. V lost 1 base to trimming and J lost 0 bases, with 7 bases between them. Per germline, CDR1 MGHRA and CDR2 YSYEKL. The CDR3 consists of 15 residues. The CDR3 sequence is CASSQALDSNQPQHF. In DNA, the CDR3 is TGCGCCAGCAGCCAAGCGCTAGATAGCAATCAGCCCCAGCATTTT.

This rearrangement joins TRBV18 to TRBJ1-1; a weak D match, TRBD1 (5 bases). V lost 2 bases and J lost 5, with 12 bases in between. CDR1 is KGHSH, CDR2 LQKENI, per germline. This CDR3 is 14 amino acids long. The CDR3 spells CASSPGPGRTEAFF. CDR3 sequence (DNA): TGTGCCAGCTCACCAGGGCCAGGGCGGACTGAAGCTTTCTTT.

This sequence joins TRBV11-3 and TRBJ1-5; a possible D gene is TRBD1 (6 bases). This CDR3 spans 16 amino acids. V was cut by 0 bases and J by 2 bases, with 11 bases left in between. Germline CDR1 reads SGHNT; CDR2 reads YENEEA. This CDR3 is CASSLEPRGCNQPQHF. The CDR3 region has the DNA TGTGCCAGCAGCTTAGAGCCCAGGGGTTGCAATCAGCCCCAGCATTTT.

The rearrangement links TRBV25-1 to TRBJ2-1; no reliable D call. Trimming took 5 bases from V and 10 from J, leaving 12 bases between them. The germline CDR1 and CDR2 sequences are MGHDK and SYGVNS. The CDR3 totals 12 residues. The chain's CDR3 is CASSSRPREQFF. Written as DNA, the CDR3 is TGTGCCAGCAGTTCTAGGCCTCGGGAGCAGTTCTTC.

This sequence joins TRBV4-1 and TRBJ1-5; 11 bases line up with TRBD1. The CDR3 has 17 residues. V dropped 5 bases and J dropped 1; count of bases not matched to a gene: 7. The germline V gene encodes CDR1 MGHRA and CDR2 YSYEKL. CDR3 nucleotide sequence: TGCGCCAGCAGCGTCGGACAGGGGGCTTGGAGCAATCAGCCCCAGCATTTT. Protein sequence: CASSVGQGAWSNQPQHF.